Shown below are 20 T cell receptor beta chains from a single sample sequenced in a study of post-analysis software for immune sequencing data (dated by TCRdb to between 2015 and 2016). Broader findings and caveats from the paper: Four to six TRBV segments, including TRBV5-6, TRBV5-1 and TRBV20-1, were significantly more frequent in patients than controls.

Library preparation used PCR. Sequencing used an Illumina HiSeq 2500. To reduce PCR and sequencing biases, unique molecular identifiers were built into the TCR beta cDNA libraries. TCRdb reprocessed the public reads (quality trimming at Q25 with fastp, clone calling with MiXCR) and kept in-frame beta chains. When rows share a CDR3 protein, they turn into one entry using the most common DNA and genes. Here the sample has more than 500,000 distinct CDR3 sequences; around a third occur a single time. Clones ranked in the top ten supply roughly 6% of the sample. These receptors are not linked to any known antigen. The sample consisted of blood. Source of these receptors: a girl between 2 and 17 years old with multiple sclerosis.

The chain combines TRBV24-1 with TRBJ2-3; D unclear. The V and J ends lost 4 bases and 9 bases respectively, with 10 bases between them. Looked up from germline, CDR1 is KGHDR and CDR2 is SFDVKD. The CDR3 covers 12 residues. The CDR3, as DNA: TGTGCCACCAGTGAGGAAGATCCAACGCAGTATTTT. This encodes CATSEEDPTQYF.

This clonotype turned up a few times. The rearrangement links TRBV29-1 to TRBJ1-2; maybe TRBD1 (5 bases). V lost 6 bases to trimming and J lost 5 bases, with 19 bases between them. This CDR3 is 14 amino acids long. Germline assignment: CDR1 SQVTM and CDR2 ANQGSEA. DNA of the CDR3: TGCAGCGTCGGGGGGGGAGATACCAAATATGGCTACACCTTC. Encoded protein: CSVGGGDTKYGYTF.

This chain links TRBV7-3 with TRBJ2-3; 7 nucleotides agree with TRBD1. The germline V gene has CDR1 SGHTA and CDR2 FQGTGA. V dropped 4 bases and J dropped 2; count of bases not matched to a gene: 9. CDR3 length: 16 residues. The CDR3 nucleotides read TGTGCCAGCAGCTCCCTTAGGGGGACAGTCACAGATACGCAGTATTTT. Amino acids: CASSSLRGTVTDTQYF.

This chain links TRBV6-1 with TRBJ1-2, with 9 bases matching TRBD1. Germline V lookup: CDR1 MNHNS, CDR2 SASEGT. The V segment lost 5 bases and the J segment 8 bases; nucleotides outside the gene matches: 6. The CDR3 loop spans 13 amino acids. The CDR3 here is CASSQNRGRGYTF. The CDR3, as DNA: TGTGCCAGCAGTCAAAACAGGGGGCGCGGCTACACCTTC.

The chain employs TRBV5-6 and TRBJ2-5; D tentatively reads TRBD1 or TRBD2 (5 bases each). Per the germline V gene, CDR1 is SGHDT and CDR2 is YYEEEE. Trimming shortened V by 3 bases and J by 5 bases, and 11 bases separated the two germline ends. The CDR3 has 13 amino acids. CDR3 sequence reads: CASSSRDRETQYF. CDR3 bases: TGTGCCAGCAGCTCCCGGGACCGGGAGACCCAGTACTTC.

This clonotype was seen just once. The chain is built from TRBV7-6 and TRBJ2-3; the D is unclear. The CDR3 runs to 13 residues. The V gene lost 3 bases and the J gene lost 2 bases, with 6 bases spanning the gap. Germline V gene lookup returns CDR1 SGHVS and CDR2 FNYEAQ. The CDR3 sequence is CASSFHHTDTQYF. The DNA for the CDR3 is TGTGCCAGCAGCTTCCACCACACAGATACGCAGTATTTT.

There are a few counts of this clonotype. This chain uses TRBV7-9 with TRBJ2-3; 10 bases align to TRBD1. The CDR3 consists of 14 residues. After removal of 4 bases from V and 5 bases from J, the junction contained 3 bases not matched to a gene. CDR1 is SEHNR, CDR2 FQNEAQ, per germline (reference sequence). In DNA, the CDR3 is TGTGCCAGCAGCTCCGGGACAGGGGTAGATACGCAGTATTTT. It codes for CASSSGTGVDTQYF.

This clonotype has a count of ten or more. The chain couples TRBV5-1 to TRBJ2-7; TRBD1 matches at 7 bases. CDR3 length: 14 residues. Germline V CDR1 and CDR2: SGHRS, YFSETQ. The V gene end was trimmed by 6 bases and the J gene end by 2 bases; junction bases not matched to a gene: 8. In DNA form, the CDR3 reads TGCGCCAGCACCCCGACAGGGTATACCTACGAGCAGTACTTC. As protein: CASTPTGYTYEQYF. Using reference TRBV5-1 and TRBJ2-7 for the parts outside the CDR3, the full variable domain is KAGVTQTPRYLIKTRGQQVTLSCSPISGHRSVSWYQQTPGQGLQFLFEYFSETQRNKGNFPGRFSGRQFSNSRSEMNVSTLELGDSALYLCASTPTGYTYEQYFGPGTRLTVT.

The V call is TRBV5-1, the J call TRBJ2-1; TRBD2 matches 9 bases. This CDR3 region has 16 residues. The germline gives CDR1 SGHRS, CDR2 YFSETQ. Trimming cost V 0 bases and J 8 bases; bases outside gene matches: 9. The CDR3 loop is CASSLAGGGVLDEQFF. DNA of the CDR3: TGCGCCAGCAGCTTGGCCGGCGGGGGGGTTCTAGATGAGCAGTTCTTC.

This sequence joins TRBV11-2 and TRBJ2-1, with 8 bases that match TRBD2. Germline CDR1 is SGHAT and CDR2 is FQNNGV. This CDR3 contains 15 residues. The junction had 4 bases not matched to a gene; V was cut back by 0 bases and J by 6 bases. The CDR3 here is CASSLDWAGGNEQFF. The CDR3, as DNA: TGTGCCAGCAGCTTAGATTGGGCGGGGGGCAATGAGCAGTTCTTC.

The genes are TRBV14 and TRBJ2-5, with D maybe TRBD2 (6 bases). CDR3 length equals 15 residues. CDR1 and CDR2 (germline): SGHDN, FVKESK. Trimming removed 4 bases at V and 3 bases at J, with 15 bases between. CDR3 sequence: CASSPFAGSEETQYF. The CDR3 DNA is TGTGCCAGCAGCCCCTTCGCGGGGAGCGAAGAGACCCAGTACTTC. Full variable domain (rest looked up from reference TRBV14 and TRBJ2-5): EAGVTQFPSHSVIEKGQTVTLRCDPISGHDNLYWYRRVMGKEIKFLLHFVKESKQDESGMPNNRFLAERTGGTYSTLKVQPAELEDSGVYFCASSPFAGSEETQYFGPGTRLLVL.

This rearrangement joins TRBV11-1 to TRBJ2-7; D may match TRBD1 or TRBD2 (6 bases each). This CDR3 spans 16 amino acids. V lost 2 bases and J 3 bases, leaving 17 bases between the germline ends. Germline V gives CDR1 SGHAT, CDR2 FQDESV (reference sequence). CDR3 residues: CASSLLGGTFRYEQYF. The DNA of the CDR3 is TGTGCCAGCAGCTTATTGGGCGGGACATTCCGCTACGAGCAGTACTTC.

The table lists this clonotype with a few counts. The CDR3 DNA reads TGCAGTGCGGGGGGGACAGGGAAAGTTGGCTACACCTTC. This translates into CSAGGTGKVGYTF. J is TRBJ1-2 and V is TRBV20-1, with 9 nucleotides matching TRBD1. This CDR3 is built from 13 residues. Germline V gene lookup returns CDR1 DFQATT and CDR2 SNEGSKA (reference sequence). Losses at the gene ends were 6 bases for V and 7 bases for J; bases not matched to a gene: 9.

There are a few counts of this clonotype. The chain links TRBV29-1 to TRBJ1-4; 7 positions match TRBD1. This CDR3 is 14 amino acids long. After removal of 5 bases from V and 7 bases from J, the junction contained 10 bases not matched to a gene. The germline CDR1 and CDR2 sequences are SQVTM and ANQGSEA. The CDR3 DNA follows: TGCAGCGTTAAACAGGGGAATATAGGTGAAAAACTGTTTTTT. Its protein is CSVKQGNIGEKLFF.

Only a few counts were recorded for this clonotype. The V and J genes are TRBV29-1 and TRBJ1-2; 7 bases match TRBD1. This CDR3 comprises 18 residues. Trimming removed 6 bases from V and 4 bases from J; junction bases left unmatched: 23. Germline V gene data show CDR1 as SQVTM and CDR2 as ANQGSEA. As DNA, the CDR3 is TGCAGCGTCTCCTCTGGGGGGCAGGGGGGCGCTTCCTCCTATGGCTACACCTTC. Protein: CSVSSGGQGGASSYGYTF. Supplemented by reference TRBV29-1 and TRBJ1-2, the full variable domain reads SAVISQKPSRDICQRGTSLTIQCQVDSQVTMMFWYRQQPGQSLTLIATANQGSEATYESGFVIDKFPISRPNLTFSTLTVSNMSPEDSSIYLCSVSSGGQGGASSYGYTFGSGTRLTVV.

The CDR3: CASSEGLRIYEQYF. The CDR3 region has the DNA TGTGCCAGCTCGGAAGGGTTAAGGATCTACGAGCAGTACTTC. The V call is TRBV18, the J call TRBJ2-7, with D unclear. V lost 6 bases to trimming and J lost 3 bases, with 15 bases between them. The CDR3 has 14 amino acids. The germline CDR1 and CDR2 sequences are KGHSH and LQKENI.

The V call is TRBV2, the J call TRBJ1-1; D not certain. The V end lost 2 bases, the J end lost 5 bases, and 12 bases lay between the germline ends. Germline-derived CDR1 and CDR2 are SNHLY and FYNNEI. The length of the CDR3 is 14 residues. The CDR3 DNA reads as TGTGCCAGCAGTGAACTTGGGTTCGGGACTGAAGCTTTCTTT. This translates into CASSELGFGTEAFF.

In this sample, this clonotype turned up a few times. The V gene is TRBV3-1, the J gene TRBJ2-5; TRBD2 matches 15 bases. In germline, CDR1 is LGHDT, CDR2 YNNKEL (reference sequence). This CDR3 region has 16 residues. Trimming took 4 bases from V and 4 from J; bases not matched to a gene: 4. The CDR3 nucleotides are TGTGCCAGCAGCCTTAGGACTAGCGGGGGGGGAGAGACCCAGTACTTC. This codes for CASSLRTSGGGETQYF.

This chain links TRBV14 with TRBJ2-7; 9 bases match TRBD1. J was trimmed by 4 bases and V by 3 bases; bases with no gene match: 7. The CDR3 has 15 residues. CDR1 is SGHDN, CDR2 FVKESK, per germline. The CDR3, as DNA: TGTGCCAGCAGCCAGCTCCGGACAGGGGAGTACGAGCAGTACTTC. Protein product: CASSQLRTGEYEQYF.

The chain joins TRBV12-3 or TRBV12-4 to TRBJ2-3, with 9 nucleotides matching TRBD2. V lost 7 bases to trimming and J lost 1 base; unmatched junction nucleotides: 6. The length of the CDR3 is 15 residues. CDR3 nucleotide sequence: TGTGCCAGCATCTCAGCTAGCGGGGGCACAGATACGCAGTATTTT. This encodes CASISASGGTDTQYF.